This TCR beta chain originates from a study of T-cell reconstitution after alpha-beta-depleted transplantation in children. Study-level points and caveats: As was reported, about two months after transplant, alpha-beta T cells came from several hundred expanded graft clones. Newly produced T cells mostly provided counts and TCRbeta diversity after one year, as hyperexpanded clones declined. Recipient T cells and thymic progenitors that survived gave rise to the high TCRbeta diversity observed at day 60 in some patients.

TCRbeta library preparation incorporated unique molecular identifiers. TCRdb reanalysed the PCR reads using MiXCR and keeps one entry per CDR3 protein. Here the sample spans a few hundred thousand distinct CDR3 sequences, about a quarter being singletons. This clonotype was recorded once. What it binds is not known. CDR3 length equals 12 residues. Germline V CDR1 and CDR2: GTSNPN, SVGIG (reference sequence). V lost 4 bases and J lost 1, with 7 bases in between. The receptor was isolated from a boy younger than two with Wiskott-Aldrich syndrome, due to receive a stem cell transplant. Here the sequenced sample was PBMCs, taken before TCRalphabeta/CD19-depleted stem cell transplant. The chain employs TRBV30 and TRBJ2-5; D remains ambiguous. DNA for the CDR3: TGTGCCTGGACTAAAAGCCAAGAGACCCAGTACTTC. Amino acid sequence: CAWTKSQETQYF.